A selection of T cell receptor beta chains follows, all from one sample in a study of blood T cell repertoires in COVID-19. The method was immunoSEQ multiplex PCR; TCRdb's version includes in-frame clones alone and lacks a portion of them. This sample has some 200,000 clones, with 65% to 90% found just once. What was sequenced was PBMCs or T cells enriched from blood (not recorded which). The receptor source for this set is a woman aged 55-70 years with acute COVID-19. The CDR3 runs from the conserved cysteine through the conserved F or W. Fields, in order: V gene, J gene, D gene, clone size, CDR3 protein, CDR3 DNA. The D gene is left open where the match is weak. Clone size is stated in some rows and not others, as once, few, many or a class when expanded.

v_call: TRBV30; j_call: TRBJ1-5; d_call: NA; clone_size: NA; cdr3_aa: CAWSPRWASNQPQHF; cdr3_nt: TGTGCCTGGAGTCCCCGATGGGCGAGCAATCAGCCCCAGCATTTT
v_call: TRBV9; j_call: TRBJ1-1; d_call: NA; clone_size: once; cdr3_aa: CASSVTAMNTEAFF; cdr3_nt: TGTGCCAGCAGCGTGACAGCCATGAACACTGAAGCTTTCTTT
v_call: TRBV18; j_call: TRBJ1-2; d_call: NA; clone_size: NA; cdr3_aa: CASSPRGGKGYTF; cdr3_nt: TGTGCCAGCTCACCCCGGGGGGGTAAGGGCTACACCTTC
v_call: TRBV10-3; j_call: TRBJ1-6; d_call: NA; clone_size: NA; cdr3_aa: CAISESDRNSPLHF; cdr3_nt: TGTGCCATCAGTGAGTCCGACAGGAATTCACCCCTCCACTTT
v_call: TRBV2; j_call: TRBJ2-3; d_call: NA; clone_size: NA; cdr3_aa: CASQGSSSTDTQYF; cdr3_nt: TGTGCCAGTCAGGGATCTTCTAGCACAGATACGCAGTATTTT
v_call: TRBV5-1; j_call: TRBJ1-1; d_call: NA; clone_size: few; cdr3_aa: CASRNGAAPNTEAFF; cdr3_nt: TGCGCCAGCAGGAATGGGGCAGCCCCGAACACTGAAGCTTTCTTT
v_call: TRBV10-3; j_call: TRBJ2-1; d_call: TRBD2; clone_size: once; cdr3_aa: CAISVTGLGYNEQFF; cdr3_nt: TGTGCCATCAGTGTAACGGGACTAGGATACAATGAGCAGTTCTTC
v_call: TRBV7-9; j_call: TRBJ2-3; d_call: TRBD2; clone_size: NA; cdr3_aa: CASSLLAGLTDTQYF; cdr3_nt: TGTGCCAGCAGCTTACTAGCGGGGCTCACAGATACGCAGTATTTT
v_call: TRBV27; j_call: TRBJ2-7; d_call: NA; clone_size: NA; cdr3_aa: CASSHGRGRFFHEQYF; cdr3_nt: TGTGCCAGCAGCCATGGTCGAGGTAGATTTTTTCACGAGCAGTACTTC
v_call: TRBV6-5; j_call: TRBJ1-6; d_call: NA; clone_size: few; cdr3_aa: CASSYLQGSSPLHF; cdr3_nt: TGTGCCAGCAGTTACCTTCAGGGGAGTTCACCCCTCCACTTT
v_call: TRBV10-3; j_call: TRBJ1-3; d_call: TRBD1; clone_size: few; cdr3_aa: CAIEQGGFGGAGNTIYF; cdr3_nt: TGTGCCATCGAGCAGGGGGGCTTCGGAGGCGCTGGAAACACCATATATTTT
v_call: TRBV6-5; j_call: TRBJ2-7; d_call: TRBD1; clone_size: NA; cdr3_aa: CASGRRQGENEQYF; cdr3_nt: TGTGCCAGCGGCCGGAGACAGGGAGAAAACGAGCAGTACTTC
v_call: TRBV19; j_call: TRBJ1-3; d_call: TRBD1; clone_size: once; cdr3_aa: CASSLSGQGGNTIYF; cdr3_nt: TGTGCCAGTAGTCTAAGTGGACAGGGAGGAAACACCATATATTTT
v_call: TRBV5-1; j_call: TRBJ2-3; d_call: TRBD2; clone_size: NA; cdr3_aa: CASDSGHTDTQYF; cdr3_nt: TGCGCCAGCGATAGCGGGCACACAGATACGCAGTATTTT
v_call: TRBV5-6; j_call: TRBJ1-2; d_call: NA; clone_size: NA; cdr3_aa: CASRVRATTVNYGYTF; cdr3_nt: TGTGCCAGCAGAGTGCGGGCGACCACAGTTAACTATGGCTACACCTTC
v_call: TRBV4-1; j_call: TRBJ2-3; d_call: NA; clone_size: NA; cdr3_aa: CAGRGGQTDTQYF; cdr3_nt: TGCGCCGGACGAGGAGGGCAAACAGATACGCAGTATTTT
v_call: TRBV2; j_call: TRBJ1-1; d_call: TRBD1; clone_size: NA; cdr3_aa: CASRGGIASEAFF; cdr3_nt: TGTGCCAGCAGAGGGGGCATCGCTTCTGAAGCTTTCTTT
v_call: TRBV7-2; j_call: TRBJ1-1; d_call: NA; clone_size: few; cdr3_aa: CASSSQSRETNTEAFF; cdr3_nt: TGTGCCAGCAGCTCCCAAAGTCGGGAGACGAACACTGAAGCTTTCTTT